The clone carrying this T cell receptor beta chain occurred a few times. Blood RNA came from unsorted whole blood; germline DNA was also extracted. The data were taken from a study of tumor-infiltrating lymphocytes in primary liver carcinoma. Reverse transcription of about 0.5 ug total RNA with a constant-region primer produced TCR beta cDNA. For TCR beta, libraries were produced by three nested multiplex PCR rounds using slightly modified ARM-PCR. Investigators reported that the first two PCR rounds, at roughly 10 cycles each, used TRBV1-TRBV30 forward primers with a C-beta reverse primer. TCRdb re-called the multiplex PCR reads through MiXCR, storing one row per CDR3 protein. The sample gives 300,000 to 400,000 distinct CDR3 sequences, less than 65% of which show up once; 5.5% to 7% is in the top ten. V was pared by 10 bases and J by 9 bases, with 9 bases of the junction left unmatched. CDR3 length equals 12 residues. The germline V gene has CDR1 MNHNS and CDR2 SASEGT.

V usage is TRBV6-1 and J usage is TRBJ2-1, with 7 bases lining up with TRBD2. The clonotype was recovered from a man aged 40-55 years with primary liver carcinoma and hepatitis B virus infection. Material for sequencing was peripheral blood. In nucleotides, the CDR3 is TGTGCCATGGCCCGGGAGGCCGGTGAGCAGTTCTTC. This sequence encodes CAMAREAGEQFF.